This T cell receptor beta chain was identified during a study of T cells in tumors after PD-1 blockade. The overall study: Excluded were patients with checkpoint blockade, immunosuppressants, or radiotherapy or other anti-cancer therapy within 4 weeks.

Per the germline V gene, CDR1 is LNHNV and CDR2 is YYDKDF (reference sequence). Trimming removed 0 bases at V and 4 bases at J, with 10 bases between. The CDR3 consists of 15 residues. The method was immunoSEQ multiplex PCR; TCRdb's version includes in-frame clones alone and lacks a portion of them. Of approximately 50,000 clones listed, approximately 79% are singletons. Study-level points and caveats: Around two fifths of tumor TCR clonotypes were also found in blood.

In the case of this clone: The antigen remains unidentified.

The sequences come from PBMCs, collected before anti-PD-1 therapy. The chain joins TRBV15 to TRBJ1-5; D is unresolved. This clonotype was obtained from a human donor with advanced basal cell or squamous cell carcinoma (not recorded which). CDR3 DNA sequence: TGTGCCACCAGCAGAGATCTGGTGGAGAATCAGCCCCAGCATTTT. Its translation is CATSRDLVENQPQHF. Supplemented by reference TRBV15 and TRBJ1-5, the full variable domain reads DAMVIQNPRYQVTQFGKPVTLSCSQTLNHNVMYWYQQKSSQAPKLLFHYYDKDFNNEADTPDNFQSRRPNTSFCFLDIRSPGLGDTAMYLCATSRDLVENQPQHFGDGTRLSIL.